This T cell receptor beta chain was sequenced for a study of response to subunit inactivated influenza vaccine. Trimming removed 4 bases from V and 2 bases from J, with 14 bases in between. CDR3 length equals 15 residues. Per germline, CDR1 LGHDT and CDR2 YNNKEL (reference sequence). TCRdb reanalysed the RT-PCR reads using MiXCR and keeps one entry per CDR3 protein. The sample shows about 540,000 distinct CDR3 sequences, roughly 25% of them seen only once. Another study also made use of these data, one on T cells expressing NK-cell markers. Per that paper: TCR beta libraries carry UMIs added by 5'RACE template switching. All TCR beta repertoires analysed originated from sorted CD3+CD56+NKG2C+, CD3+CD56+NKG2C- and CD3+CD56-NKG2C+ T cells. The study found dominant NKG2C+ clonotypes at about 1.0-7.0% of CD8+ T cells in about 6 donors.

Here the sequenced sample was CD4+ T cells sorted from PBMCs, taken roughly 12 days after vaccination. This sequence was found in a man aged 45-65 years who received an inactivated influenza vaccine. This rearrangement joins TRBV3-1 to TRBJ1-2; D gene ambiguous. CDR3 sequence reads: CASSLGMAGNYGYTF. The CDR3 DNA is TGTGCCAGCAGCCTAGGAATGGCCGGGAACTATGGCTACACCTTC.